The source of this T cell receptor beta chain is a study of monozygotic twins with cystic fibrosis. Germline V CDR1 and CDR2: GTSNPN, SVGIG (reference sequence). This CDR3 contains 15 residues. V was shortened by 2 bases and J by 6 bases, with 20 bases between the two germline ends. Measured with immunoSEQ multiplex PCR; TCRdb has only the in-frame clones, and not every one. This table holds around 30,000 clones, more than 85% found once. This TCR came from a girl aged 2-9 years with cystic fibrosis. Input material: blood. The V call is TRBV30, the J call TRBJ2-7; D is possibly TRBD2 (6 bases). CDR3 bases: TGTGCCTGGAGTACACAGACAAACCTCGGGGGCGAGCAGTACTTC. Protein sequence: CAWSTQTNLGGEQYF. Filled out from reference TRBV30 and TRBJ2-7, the complete variable domain reads SQTIHQWPATLVQPVGSPLSLECTVEGTSNPNLYWYRQAAGRGLQLLFYSVGIGQISSEVPQNLSASRPQDRQFILSSKKLLLSDSGFYLCAWSTQTNLGGEQYFGPGTRLTVT.